This entry concerns a single T cell receptor beta chain. The antigen remains unidentified. Researchers ran the assay at a deep level. The repertoire was sequenced with immunoSEQ multiplex PCR; TCRdb's copy has only in-frame clones and lacks some. Of roughly 2.1 million clones in the sample, around 93% were seen once. This sample stems from a study of shared clonotypes between healthy human individuals. Overall study findings and caveats: The sole specimen, blood, was sampled, and tissue repertoires likely differ. Sorted-subset sequencing, rarefaction showed, was incomplete despite large depth. Naive subsets generally exceeded memory subsets in estimated richness.

Trimming shortened V by 7 bases and J by 3 bases, and 13 bases separated the two germline ends. Germline V CDR1 and CDR2: ENHRY, SYGVKD. The CDR3 length is 13 residues. The naive CD8 subset, CD45RO-negative cells positively selected for CCR7, excluded terminally differentiated effector memory CD45RA+ cells. The material sequenced was naive CD8+ T cells from PBMCs. This sequence was found in a man younger than 35 in good health. Some clones in this sample may be carry-over from other donors' samples. This chain links TRBV10-3 with TRBJ2-7; weak D call: TRBD2 (6 bases). CDR3 sequence reads: CAITPGGGYEQYF. The CDR3 region has the DNA TGTGCCATCACCCCCGGGGGAGGCTACGAGCAGTACTTC.